Reported below is one TCR beta chain. The antigen it recognizes is unknown. Per-nucleotide qualities are absent, and no much larger clonotype sits a single base away. The sample originates from a study of T cell responses to AZD1222 COVID-19 vaccine (dated by TCRdb to about 2021). Turning to the overall study: A total of more than 230 trial participants underwent TCR sequencing, of whom nearly 210 had received two doses of AZD1222 and some 25 had received two doses of the MenACWY control vaccine. Enrollment into the trials was organized by age into subgroups of 18-55, 56-69 and 70-plus years, and those subgroups contained around 150, 28 and 57 TCR-sequenced participants, respectively.

The time point label of this sample denotes: about 28 days (+/-7) after the second vaccine dose. AZD1222 recipients whose second dose came at about 4 weeks and those whose second dose came at about 12 weeks were combined into one group, since spike-specific TCR depth and breadth did not differ between the two schedules. Vaccinee samples came from UK trials COV001 and COV002, including a single-blind randomized controlled phase 2/3 trial of AZD1222 (ChAdOx1 nCoV-19) in healthy adults. For TCRbeta chain sequencing, PBMC samples from trial participants were taken at day 0 and at day 28 after the second dose. Here is what the overall study found, with its caveats: Participants were mostly white British, with more females than males. The authors suggested clonal diversity may have been underestimated. Because no samples from the day 14 peak response were available, repertoires could be characterized only after the peak T cell response. Epitopes outside the regions mutated in the B.1.351 and B.1.1.7 variants were reportedly recognized by nearly half of the unique spike-specific TCRs. In the small 56-69-year group, the increase in depth fell short of significance, most likely because of low power. After two AZD1222 doses, spike-specific TCR breadth and depth were significantly higher than at day 0 and than in MenACWY recipients. Conclusions about previously exposed vaccinees are limited because only six or seven AZD1222 recipients were SARS-CoV-2 seropositive at baseline. The whole spike protein was spanned by vaccine-associated CD4 TCRs, and dominant responses were seen in regions 160-218 and 743-854.

The CDR3 regions of human TCRbeta chains were analyzed by immunosequencing. The study's own analysis went as follows. TCRs in the repertoires were matched against a reference library of SARS-CoV-2-specific TCRs that had been generated with the MIRA antigen-specificity platform. Breadth was defined as the fraction of unique TCRs that were SARS-CoV-2-associated. Depth was defined as the fraction of total T cells that were SARS-CoV-2-associated. Using the MIRA data, every spike-specific TCR was mapped to the spike region that the TCR reacted to and assigned to either a CD4 or a CD8 class. Log10-transformed breadth and depth values were compared by one-way ANOVA with Sidak's multiple comparisons tests. In its TCRdb copy, this immuneACCESS table keeps in-frame sequences only and misses some clones. Where compared with another copy, unresolved V genes explain less than half of these, and the others have no known cause. V, J and clone size reflect that table, while D and trimming were determined from the DNA. Within this sample are roughly 99,000 clones, with 80% to 95% of them counted one time only. Together, the top ten hold around 8% of the sample.

The CDR3, cysteine through phenylalanine, is 18 amino acids long. Solely the CDR3 DNA is kept, with 54 bases framed from the first base. The trim is 0 bases for V and 1 base for J, with a gap of 18 bases between the germline ends. CDR1 and CDR2, per the germline V gene, are SGHDN and FVKESK. The source was peripheral blood, collected 28 days after the second AZD1222 dose. The sequence joins TRBV14 to TRBJ1-1, with a weak D call of TRBD1 (6 bases match). This TCR came from an adult who received the AZD1222 COVID-19 vaccine. The DNA sequence is as follows: TGTGCCAGCAGCCAAGAGGGGGGGCGGGGGGCGACGAACACTGAAGCTTTCTTT. It translates to CASSQEGGRGATNTEAFF.